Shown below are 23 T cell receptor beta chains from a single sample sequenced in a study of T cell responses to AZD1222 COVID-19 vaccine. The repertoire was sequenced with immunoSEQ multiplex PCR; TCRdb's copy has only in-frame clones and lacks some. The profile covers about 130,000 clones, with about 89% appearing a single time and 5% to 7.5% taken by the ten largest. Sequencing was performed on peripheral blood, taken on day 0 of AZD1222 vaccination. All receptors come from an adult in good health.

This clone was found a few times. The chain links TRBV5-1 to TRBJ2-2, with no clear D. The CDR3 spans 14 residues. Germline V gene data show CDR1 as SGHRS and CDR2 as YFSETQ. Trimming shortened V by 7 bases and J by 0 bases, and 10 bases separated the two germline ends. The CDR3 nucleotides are TGCGCCAGCTCCCCACAGCCGAACACCGGGGAGCTGTTTTTT. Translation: CASSPQPNTGELFF.

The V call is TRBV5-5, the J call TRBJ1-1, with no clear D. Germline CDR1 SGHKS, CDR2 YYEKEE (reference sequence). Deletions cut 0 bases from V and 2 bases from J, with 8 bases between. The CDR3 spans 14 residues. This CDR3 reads CASSLGGANTEAFF. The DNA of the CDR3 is TGTGCCAGCAGCTTGGGAGGAGCAAACACTGAAGCTTTCTTT.

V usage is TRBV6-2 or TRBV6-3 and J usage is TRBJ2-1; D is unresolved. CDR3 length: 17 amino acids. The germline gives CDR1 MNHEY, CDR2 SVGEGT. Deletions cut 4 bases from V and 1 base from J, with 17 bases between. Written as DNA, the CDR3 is TGTGCCAGCAGTTCCCTAGGAAGGCATCGGTCCTACAATGAGCAGTTCTTC. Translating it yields CASSSLGRHRSYNEQFF.

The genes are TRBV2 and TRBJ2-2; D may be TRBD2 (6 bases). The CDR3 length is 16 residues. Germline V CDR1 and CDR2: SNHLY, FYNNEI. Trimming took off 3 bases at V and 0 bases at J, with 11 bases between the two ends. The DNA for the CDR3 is TGTGCCAGCAGTGAGGCTCTAGCGACGAACACCGGGGAGCTGTTTTTT. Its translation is CASSEALATNTGELFF.

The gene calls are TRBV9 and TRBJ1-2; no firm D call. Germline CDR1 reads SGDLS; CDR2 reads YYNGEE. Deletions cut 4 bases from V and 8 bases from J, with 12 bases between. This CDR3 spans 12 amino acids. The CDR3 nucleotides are TGTGCCAGCAGCAGATTCTCCTCGGGCTACACCTTC. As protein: CASSRFSSGYTF.

CDR3: CASRPGSHYGYTF. The CDR3 coding sequence is TGTGCCAGCAGACCGGGTTCTCACTATGGCTACACCTTC. This chain links TRBV12-3 or TRBV12-4 with TRBJ1-2, with D unresolved. The CDR3 is 13 amino acids. The ends were cut back, 6 bases at V and 3 bases at J, with 11 bases in the middle.

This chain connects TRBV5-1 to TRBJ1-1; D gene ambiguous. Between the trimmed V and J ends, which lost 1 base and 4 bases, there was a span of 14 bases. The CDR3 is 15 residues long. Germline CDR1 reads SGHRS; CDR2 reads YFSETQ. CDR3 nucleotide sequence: TGCGCCAGCAGCTTGCCGGACGCCACGGGCACTGAAGCTTTCTTT. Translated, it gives CASSLPDATGTEAFF.

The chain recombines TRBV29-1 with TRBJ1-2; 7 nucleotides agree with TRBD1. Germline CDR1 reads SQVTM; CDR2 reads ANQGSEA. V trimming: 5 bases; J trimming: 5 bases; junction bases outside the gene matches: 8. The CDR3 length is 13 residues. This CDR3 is CSVRQGFGYGYTF. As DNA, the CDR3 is TGCAGCGTTCGACAGGGATTTGGGTATGGCTACACCTTC.

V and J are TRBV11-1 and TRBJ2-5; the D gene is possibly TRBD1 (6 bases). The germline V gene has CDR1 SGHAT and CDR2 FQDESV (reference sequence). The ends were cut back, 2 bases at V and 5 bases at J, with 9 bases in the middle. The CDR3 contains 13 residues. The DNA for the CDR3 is TGTGCCAGCAGCTTACACAGGGAGGAGACCCAGTACTTC. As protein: CASSLHREETQYF.

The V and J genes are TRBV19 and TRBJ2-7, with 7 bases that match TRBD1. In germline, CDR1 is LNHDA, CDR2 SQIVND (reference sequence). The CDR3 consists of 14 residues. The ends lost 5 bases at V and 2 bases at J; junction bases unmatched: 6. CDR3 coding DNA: TGTGCCAGTAGTCTCGGGACAGCGGCCTACGAGCAGTACTTC. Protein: CASSLGTAAYEQYF.

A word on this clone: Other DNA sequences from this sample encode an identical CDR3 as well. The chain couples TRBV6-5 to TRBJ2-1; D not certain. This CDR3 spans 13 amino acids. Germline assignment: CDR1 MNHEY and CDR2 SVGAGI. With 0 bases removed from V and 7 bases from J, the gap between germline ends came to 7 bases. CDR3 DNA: TGTGCCAGCAGTTACTCTAACCAAAATGAGCAGTTCTTC. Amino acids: CASSYSNQNEQFF.

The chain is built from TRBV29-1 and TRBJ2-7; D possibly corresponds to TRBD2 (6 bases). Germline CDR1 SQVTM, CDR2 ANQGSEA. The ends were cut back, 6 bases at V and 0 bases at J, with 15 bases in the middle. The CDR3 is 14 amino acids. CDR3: CSVSPEGSSYEQYF. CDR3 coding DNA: TGCAGCGTCTCCCCGGAGGGCAGCTCCTACGAGCAGTACTTC.

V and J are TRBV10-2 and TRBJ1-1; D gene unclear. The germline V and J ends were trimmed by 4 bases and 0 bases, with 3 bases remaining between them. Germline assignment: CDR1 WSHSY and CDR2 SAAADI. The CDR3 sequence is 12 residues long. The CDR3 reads CASSVVNTEAFF. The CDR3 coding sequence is TGCGCCAGCAGTGTAGTGAACACTGAAGCTTTCTTT.

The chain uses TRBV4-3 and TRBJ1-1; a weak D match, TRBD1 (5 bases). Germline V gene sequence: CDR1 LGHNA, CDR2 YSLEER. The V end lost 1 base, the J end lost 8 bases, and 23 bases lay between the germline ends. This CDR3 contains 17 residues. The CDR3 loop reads CASSQARGSGGFDEAFF. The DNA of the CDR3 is TGCGCCAGCAGCCAAGCTAGAGGAAGCGGGGGGTTTGACGAAGCTTTCTTT.

Here the CDR3 DNA reads TGTGCCAGCATTGGGAGGGAGAGCTATGGCTACACCTTC. It translates to CASIGRESYGYTF. The genes are TRBV28 and TRBJ1-2; D is uncertain. V lost 7 bases and J 4 bases, leaving 13 bases between the germline ends. This CDR3 spans 13 amino acids. Germline V gene data show CDR1 as MDHEN and CDR2 as SYDVKM.

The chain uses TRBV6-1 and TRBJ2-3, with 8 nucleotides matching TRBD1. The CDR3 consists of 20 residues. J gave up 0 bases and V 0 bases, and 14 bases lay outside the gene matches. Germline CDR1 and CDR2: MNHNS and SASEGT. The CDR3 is CASSEARLWTGMSSTDTQYF. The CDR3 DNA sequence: TGTGCCAGCAGTGAAGCAAGGTTGTGGACAGGGATGAGTAGCACAGATACGCAGTATTTT.

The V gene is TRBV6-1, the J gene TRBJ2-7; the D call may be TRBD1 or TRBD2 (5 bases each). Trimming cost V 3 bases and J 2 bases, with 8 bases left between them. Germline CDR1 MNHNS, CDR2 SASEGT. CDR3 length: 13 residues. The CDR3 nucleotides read TGTGCCAGCAGTGACCGGGACGCCTACGAGCAGTACTTC. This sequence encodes CASSDRDAYEQYF.

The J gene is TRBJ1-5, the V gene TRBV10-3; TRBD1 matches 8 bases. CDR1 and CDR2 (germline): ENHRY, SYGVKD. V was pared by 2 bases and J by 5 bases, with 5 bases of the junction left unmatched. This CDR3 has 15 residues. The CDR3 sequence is CAISEPGTGDQPQHF. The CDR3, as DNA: TGTGCCATCAGTGAGCCAGGGACAGGAGATCAGCCCCAGCATTTT.

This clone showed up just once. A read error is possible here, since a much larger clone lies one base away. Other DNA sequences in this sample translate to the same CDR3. The CDR3 is CASSMGYEQYF. The CDR3, as DNA: TGTGCCAGTAGTATGGGCTACGAGCAGTACTTC. The V gene is TRBV19, the J gene TRBJ2-7, with D unresolved. Germline V lookup: CDR1 LNHDA, CDR2 SQIVND (reference sequence). Trimming cost V 3 bases and J 3 bases, with 3 bases left between them. The CDR3 spans 11 residues. Looking up the rest from reference TRBV19 and TRBJ2-7 gives the full variable domain: DGGITQSPKYLFRKEGQNVTLSCEQNLNHDAMYWYRQDPGQGLRLIYYSQIVNDFQKGDIAEGYSVSREKKESFPLTVTSAQKNPTAFYLCASSMGYEQYFGPGTRLTVT.

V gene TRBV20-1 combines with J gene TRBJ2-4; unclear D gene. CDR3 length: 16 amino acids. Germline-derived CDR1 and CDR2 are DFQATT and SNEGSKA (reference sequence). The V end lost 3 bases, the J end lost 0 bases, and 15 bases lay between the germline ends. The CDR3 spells CSASWISKLAKNIQYF. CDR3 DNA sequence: TGCAGTGCTAGTTGGATTAGTAAGTTAGCCAAAAACATTCAGTACTTC.

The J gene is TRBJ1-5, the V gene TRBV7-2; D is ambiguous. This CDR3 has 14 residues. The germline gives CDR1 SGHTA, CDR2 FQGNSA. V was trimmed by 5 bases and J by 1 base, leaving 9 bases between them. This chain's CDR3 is CASSVEASNQPQHF. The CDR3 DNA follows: TGTGCCAGCAGCGTGGAGGCGAGCAATCAGCCCCAGCATTTT.

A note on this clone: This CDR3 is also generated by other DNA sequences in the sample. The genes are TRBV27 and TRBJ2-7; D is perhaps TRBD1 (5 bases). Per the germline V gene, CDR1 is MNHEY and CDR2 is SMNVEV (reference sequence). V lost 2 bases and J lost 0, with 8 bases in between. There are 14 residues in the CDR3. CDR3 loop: CASSLRGNSYEQYF. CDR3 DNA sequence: TGTGCCAGCAGTTTAAGGGGAAACTCCTACGAGCAGTACTTC.

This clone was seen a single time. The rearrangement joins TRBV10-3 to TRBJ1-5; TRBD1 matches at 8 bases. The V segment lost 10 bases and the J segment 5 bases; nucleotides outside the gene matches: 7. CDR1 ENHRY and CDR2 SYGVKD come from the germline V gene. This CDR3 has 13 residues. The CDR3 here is CATTTGEYQPQHF. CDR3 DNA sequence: TGTGCCACTACGACAGGGGAGTATCAGCCCCAGCATTTT.